This T cell receptor (beta chain) is from a study of blood T cell repertoires in COVID-19. Germline CDR1 and CDR2: SGHRS and YFSETQ. Trimming left V 3 bases short and J 3 bases short, with 13 bases between. The CDR3 runs 15 residues. The assay was immunoSEQ multiplex PCR, and TCRdb's table has in-frame clones only and misses some. The sample has fewer than 200,000 clones, around 80% seen once. The clonotype was recovered from a man in his forties or fifties who had recovered from COVID-19. Source material: PBMCs or T cells enriched from blood (not recorded which). The rearrangement uses TRBV5-1 and TRBJ2-1; D possibly corresponds to TRBD1 (6 bases). CDR3: CASSSQGTVYNEQFF. The CDR3 bases are TGCGCCAGCAGCTCACAGGGTACTGTCTACAATGAGCAGTTCTTC.